The present entry profiles one TCR beta chain with its context. TCRbeta library construction was performed incorporating unique molecular identifiers. From the PCR reads, TCRdb called clonotypes with MiXCR, one entry per CDR3 protein. The sample gives about 460,000 distinct CDR3 sequences, under 12% of which show up once; 2% to 2.5% is in the top ten. Trimming pared 5 bases from V and 8 bases from J, leaving 16 bases between. Looked up from germline, CDR1 is KGHSH and CDR2 is LQKENI. The CDR3 extends over 14 amino acids. This sample stems from a study of T-cell reconstitution after alpha-beta-depleted transplantation in children.

The starting material was PBMCs, obtained before TCRalphabeta/CD19-depleted stem cell transplant. V is TRBV18 and J is TRBJ2-1; D is perhaps TRBD1 (5 bases). The receptor was isolated from a child aged 2-15 years with inherited bone marrow failure, due to receive a stem cell transplant. CDR3 sequence (DNA): TGTGCCAGCTCAATCCCAGGGAACGGCGATGAGCAGTTCTTC. This sequence encodes CASSIPGNGDEQFF.